The TCR beta chain under discussion was sequenced for a study of breast tumors, draining lymph nodes, adjacent tissues. TCRdb used MiXCR to reprocess the multiplex PCR reads, holding one entry per CDR3 protein. The table includes roughly 70,000 distinct CDR3 sequences, 43% detected once. The sequence derives from a female donor with breast cancer. Some clones in this sample may be carry-over from other donors' samples. The specimen sequenced was breast tumor tissue.

The CDR3: CATATQETQYF. The CDR3 nucleotides are TGTGCCACCGCCACCCAAGAGACCCAGTACTTC. The chain links TRBV24-1 to TRBJ2-5; D is ambiguous. V was pared by 9 bases and J by 1 base, with 5 bases between. The germline V gene has CDR1 KGHDR and CDR2 SFDVKD. The CDR3 length is 11 residues.